Listed here are 7 T cell receptor beta chains from one sample, sequenced in a study of T cells in Graves' hyperthyroidism and ophthalmopathy. RNA transcripts were the template for amplifying TCR beta CDR3 regions. In the first-round RT-PCR of the TCR CDR3, the HTBI primer set was used. TCRdb reprocessed the multiplex PCR reads via MiXCR and lists one record per CDR3 protein. The sample has a few hundred thousand distinct CDR3 sequences, approximately 16% seen once; the top ten hold around 3.3%. Sequences were obtained from blood. These receptors were collected from a woman in her thirties or forties with Graves' ophthalmopathy.

The V and J genes are TRBV18 and TRBJ2-5; 7 nucleotides match TRBD1. In germline, CDR1 is KGHSH, CDR2 LQKENI. The CDR3 spans 14 residues. Germline trimming cut 4 bases from V and 3 bases from J; bases unmatched to any gene: 5. The CDR3 loop is CASSRRQGKETQYF. The CDR3 nucleotides are TGTGCCAGCTCACGAAGACAGGGTAAAGAGACCCAGTACTTC.

This clonotype turned up a few times. The rearrangement uses TRBV28 and TRBJ2-5, with a possible D match to TRBD2 (6 bases). The CDR3 length is 18 residues. The V gene's germline CDR1 is MDHEN and CDR2 SYDVKM. Trimming pared 5 bases from V and 4 bases from J, leaving 26 bases between. The CDR3 nucleotides are TGTGCCAGCAGTCTTGGACTAAGCTCAAAGGGGATCGGAGAGACCCAGTACTTC. It is translated as CASSLGLSSKGIGETQYF.

In regard to this clonotype: A junction boundary mismatches the germline segment, possibly from a read error. This chain uses TRBV6-1 with TRBJ2-1; D might be TRBD1 (5 bases). Germline V lookup: CDR1 MNHNS, CDR2 SASEGT. CDR3 size: 13 residues. CDR3 residues: CASTPQGFNELFF. In DNA, the CDR3 is TGTGCCAGCACCCCGCAGGGTTTCAATGAGCTGTTCTTC.

Note on this clonotype: A much bigger clone sits one base away, suggesting this may be a read error. DNA of the CDR3: TGTGCCAGCAACTCATCAGCGACAGATACGCAGTATTTT. Protein sequence: CASNSSATDTQYF. The V call is TRBV7-9, the J call TRBJ2-3, with D unclear. V lost 7 bases and J lost 3, with 11 bases in between. The CDR3 loop spans 13 amino acids. Per germline, CDR1 SEHNR and CDR2 FQNEAQ (reference sequence).

This clonotype was seen ten or more times. The rearrangement uses TRBV4-1 and TRBJ2-7; 8 bases align to TRBD2. The V and J ends lost 4 bases and 0 bases, in that order; junction bases with no gene match: 8. In germline, CDR1 is MGHRA, CDR2 YSYEKL. The CDR3 runs to 16 residues. The CDR3 here is CASSPKGLVASYEQYF. CDR3 nucleotide sequence: TGCGCCAGCAGCCCAAAGGGACTAGTGGCCTCCTACGAGCAGTACTTC.

This clonotype was detected ten times or more. The V gene is TRBV3-1, the J gene TRBJ2-7; possibly TRBD1 for D (6 bases). Trimming took off 5 bases at V and 3 bases at J, with 11 bases between the two ends. This CDR3 is built from 13 residues. The V gene's germline CDR1 is LGHDT and CDR2 YNNKEL (reference sequence). CDR3 in amino acids: CASSFGTNYEQYF. The CDR3 bases are TGTGCCAGCAGCTTCGGGACAAACTACGAGCAGTACTTC.

The V call is TRBV19, the J call TRBJ2-7, with 9 bases matching TRBD2. The CDR3 length is 14 residues. The germline V gene has CDR1 LNHDA and CDR2 SQIVND (reference sequence). The trim removed 3 bases at V and 6 bases at J, leaving 6 bases unmatched. The DNA for the CDR3 is TGTGCCAGTAGTATGGCTAGCGGGATTGTCGAGCAGTACTTC. This translates into CASSMASGIVEQYF.